These 19 T cell receptor beta chains were sequenced from one sample in a study of spatial heterogeneity in lung cancer. The study's findings and limits: Tumors with more nonsynonymous mutations had more expanded intratumoral alpha and beta TCRs.

These receptors' targets are unknown. Time point given: sample taken at primary tumor resection. One entry per CDR3 protein results from TCRdb running MiXCR on the 5' RACE reads. The table records about 15,000 distinct CDR3 sequences, about 7% of them present only once. Material: lung tumor tissue, obtained at surgery. The receptor set was obtained from a male donor with early-stage non-small cell lung cancer.

This clonotype has a count of ten or more. This CDR3 is CASSDTTGENTGELFF. CDR3 nucleotide sequence: TGTGCCAGCAGTGATACGACAGGAGAGAACACCGGGGAGCTGTTTTTT. V is TRBV25-1 and J is TRBJ2-2; the D gene is possibly TRBD1 (6 bases). V was cut by 3 bases and J by 1 base, with 12 bases left in between. This CDR3 contains 16 residues. The germline V gene encodes CDR1 MGHDK and CDR2 SYGVNS. The whole variable domain, remainder taken from reference TRBV25-1 and TRBJ2-2, is EADIYQTPRYLVIGTGKKITLECSQTMGHDKMYWYQQDPGMELHLIHYSYGVNSTEKGDLSSESTVSRIRTEHFPLTLESARPSHTSQYLCASSDTTGENTGELFFGEGSRLTVL.

By share, this clonotype ranks as medium-sized. V gene TRBV6-6 combines with J gene TRBJ2-3; 12 bases map to TRBD2. Unmatched junction bases numbered 3, after V lost 5 bases and J lost 3 bases. Germline CDR1 is MNHNY and CDR2 is SVGAGI (reference sequence). CDR3 size: 15 residues. The CDR3: CASSQTSGSTDTQYF. In DNA form, the CDR3 reads TGTGCCAGCAGTCAGACTAGCGGGAGTACAGATACGCAGTATTTT.

In its sample, this clonotype was seen many times. The chain carries TRBV2 and TRBJ1-5; weak D call: TRBD1 (5 bases). The CDR3 sequence is 13 residues long. The germline gives CDR1 SNHLY, CDR2 FYNNEI. The V gene lost 9 bases and the J gene lost 4 bases, with 13 bases spanning the gap. In nucleotides, the CDR3 is TGTGCCAGTACTAGGGACCTTAATCAGCCCCAGCATTTT. This gives the protein CASTRDLNQPQHF.

This clonotype occurred many times. The chain joins TRBV7-2 to TRBJ2-7, with TRBD1 matching 9 bases. Trimming took 4 bases from V and 8 from J; bases not matched to a gene: 9. The CDR3 covers 14 residues. Germline V CDR1 and CDR2: SGHTA, FQGNSA. In DNA form, the CDR3 reads TGTGCCAGCAGCTCCGGGACAGGGAGCTGGAAGCAGTACTTC. Encoded protein: CASSSGTGSWKQYF.

This clonotype has a count of ten or more. The V and J genes are TRBV7-2 and TRBJ1-1; a weak D match, TRBD1 (6 bases). CDR3 length equals 15 residues. V lost 6 bases and J 5 bases, leaving 19 bases between the germline ends. Germline CDR1 reads SGHTA; CDR2 reads FQGNSA. The CDR3 coding sequence is TGTGCCAGCAGTCTCAGGGGCGTAGGTAGGACTGAAGCTTTCTTT. Translation gives CASSLRGVGRTEAFF.

This clonotype was recorded at least ten times. V is TRBV10-3 and J is TRBJ1-5; possibly TRBD1 for D (5 bases). Trimming removed 8 bases from V and 6 bases from J, with 14 bases in between. Germline CDR1 reads ENHRY; CDR2 reads SYGVKD. CDR3 length: 13 amino acids. This CDR3 is CAISIGGTQPQHF. The CDR3 DNA follows: TGTGCCATCTCTATTGGAGGGACTCAGCCCCAGCATTTT.

The table lists this clonotype with many counts. The chain links TRBV2 to TRBJ2-6; D is possibly TRBD1 or TRBD2 (5 bases each). V lost 3 bases and J lost 1, with 10 bases in between. Germline V lookup: CDR1 SNHLY, CDR2 FYNNEI. This CDR3 is 16 amino acids long. The CDR3 DNA is TGTGCCAGCAGTGACAACTGGGGGTCTGGGGCCAACGTCCTGACTTTC. It codes for CASSDNWGSGANVLTF.

This clonotype was detected ten times or more. The gene calls are TRBV3-1 and TRBJ1-4; D might be TRBD1 (5 bases). The germline CDR1 and CDR2 sequences are LGHDT and YNNKEL (reference sequence). With 1 base removed from V and 8 bases from J, the gap between germline ends came to 17 bases. This CDR3 is built from 16 residues. CDR3 DNA: TGTGCCAGCAGCCAAGCCGCAGGGCCATTAGACGAAAAACTGTTTTTT. Its protein is CASSQAAGPLDEKLFF. The entire variable domain, with the rest obtained from reference TRBV3-1 and TRBJ1-4, is as follows: DTAVSQTPKYLVTQMGNDKSIKCEQNLGHDTMYWYKQDSKKFLKIMFSYNNKELIINETVPNRFSPKSPDKAHLNLHINSLELGDSAVYFCASSQAAGPLDEKLFFGSGTQLSVL.

Ten or more counts support this clonotype. The rearrangement links TRBV18 to TRBJ1-1; D is possibly TRBD1 (5 bases). Trimming removed 2 bases at V and 4 bases at J, with 14 bases between. CDR3 length equals 15 residues. CDR1 is KGHSH and CDR2 is LQKENI in the germline V gene. The CDR3 protein is CASSPWAVRGTEAFF. In nucleotides, the CDR3 is TGTGCCAGCTCACCATGGGCGGTTAGGGGCACTGAAGCTTTCTTT.

This clonotype turned up a few times. The rearrangement links TRBV27 to TRBJ2-2; 7 nucleotides match TRBD2. The CDR3 loop spans 19 amino acids. Germline CDR1 reads MNHEY; CDR2 reads SMNVEV (reference sequence). The junction had 12 bases not matched to a gene; V was cut back by 2 bases and J by 0 bases. CDR3 in DNA: TGTGCCAGCAGTTTAATTTGGGGAGGGCGGACGGCGAACACCGGGGAGCTGTTTTTT. It is translated as CASSLIWGGRTANTGELFF.

Many counts were recorded for this clonotype. The chain employs TRBV20-1 and TRBJ1-6, with TRBD1 matching 10 bases. The germline V gene encodes CDR1 DFQATT and CDR2 SNEGSKA (reference sequence). With V trimmed by 3 bases and J by 10 bases, 9 bases remained unmatched. The CDR3 spans 15 residues. Written as DNA, the CDR3 is TGCAGTGCTAGGGGCCCGGGACAGGGGTGGTCACCCCTCCACTTT. Protein: CSARGPGQGWSPLHF.

This clonotype has at least ten counts. This rearrangement joins TRBV6-6 to TRBJ1-2, with D possibly TRBD1 on 5 matching bases. CDR3 length: 15 residues. CDR1 is MNHNY and CDR2 is SVGAGI in the germline V gene (reference sequence). Trimming shortened V by 6 bases and J by 4 bases, and 18 bases separated the two germline ends. The CDR3 loop is CASRISAGRSYGYTF. CDR3 coding DNA: TGTGCCAGCAGAATCTCGGCGGGGCGGAGCTATGGCTACACCTTC.

About this clonotype: With a much larger clone just one base away, this may be a read error. As the CDR3 is not closed by the conserved phenylalanine or tryptophan, this likely results from a read error. The CDR3 loop is CASTSNSYEQYY. In nucleotides, the CDR3 is TGTGCCAGCACGTCGAACTCCTACGAGCAGTACTAC. This chain joins TRBV6-6 and TRBJ2-7, with D unresolved. Germline loops: CDR1 MNHNY, CDR2 SVGAGI (reference sequence). The CDR3 spans 12 residues. Trimming cost V 7 bases and J 0 bases, with 7 bases left between them.

This clonotype was recorded many times. V gene TRBV19 combines with J gene TRBJ2-2, with 8 bases that match TRBD1. With 6 bases clipped from V and 3 bases from J, the junction kept 6 bases outside the gene matches. Germline CDR1 reads LNHDA; CDR2 reads SQIVND (reference sequence). The CDR3 contains 15 residues. DNA of the CDR3: TGTGCCAGTAGCGGACAGGGACGGGACACCGGGGAGCTGTTTTTT. It yields the protein CASSGQGRDTGELFF.

The DNA of the CDR3 is TGTGCCAGCAGCTCAAGGGGGTTTGAGGGAGGATACACAGATACGCAGTATTTT. This sequence encodes CASSSRGFEGGYTDTQYF. The chain recombines TRBV7-2 with TRBJ2-3; either TRBD1 or TRBD2 may fit D (6 bases each). The V gene lost 4 bases and the J gene lost 2 bases, with 22 bases spanning the gap. Germline V gene sequence: CDR1 SGHTA, CDR2 FQGNSA. CDR3 size: 18 residues.

This chain links TRBV20-1 with TRBJ2-7; 8 bases are shared with TRBD1. V was pared by 4 bases and J by 4 bases, with 12 bases of the junction left unmatched. Germline V gives CDR1 DFQATT, CDR2 SNEGSKA (reference sequence). The CDR3 loop spans 15 amino acids. The DNA for the CDR3 is TGCAGTGCTATACTATCAGGGGGCGCGTTTTACGAGCAGTACTTC. Translated: CSAILSGGAFYEQYF.

There are a few counts of this clonotype. The chain couples TRBV27 to TRBJ1-4, with D unclear. CDR1 is MNHEY, CDR2 SMNVEV, per germline (reference sequence). The CDR3 contains 13 residues. Deletions cut 8 bases from V and 5 bases from J, with 12 bases between. This CDR3 is CASGPRANEKLFF. The CDR3 bases are TGTGCCAGCGGCCCGAGAGCGAATGAAAAACTGTTTTTT.

This clonotype was seen at least ten times. The chain joins TRBV3-1 to TRBJ1-6; D is undetermined. The CDR3 totals 12 residues. Germline-derived CDR1 and CDR2 are LGHDT and YNNKEL (reference sequence). The germline V and J ends were trimmed by 2 bases and 13 bases, with 9 bases remaining between them. The CDR3: CASSQRLGPLHF. Written as DNA, the CDR3 is TGTGCCAGCAGCCAAAGGCTGGGTCCCCTCCACTTT.

This clonotype rates as medium-sized. This chain connects TRBV24-1 to TRBJ2-1, with D perhaps TRBD1 (6 bases). The CDR3 loop spans 12 amino acids. V gave up 1 base and J gave up 10 bases, with 7 bases separating them. Germline-derived CDR1 and CDR2 are KGHDR and SFDVKD. The CDR3 loop is CATSDLDREQFF. The CDR3 DNA reads TGTGCCACCAGTGATTTAGACAGGGAGCAGTTCTTC.